This T cell receptor beta chain was found in a study of Graves' ophthalmopathy and Graves' hyperthyroidism. Findings and caveats of the study: The blood repertoire also included most expanded thyroid clonotypes above 0.001 frequency. The model forecast ophthalmopathy progression, reaching under 71% sensitivity and roughly 72% specificity.

Under 3 months in duration, the ophthalmopathy in affected donors had moderate-to-severe activity, CAS ≥3 and NOSPECS ≥4. Sampling approximately 10 ml of fresh peripheral blood provided the PBMCs. This CDR3 has 14 amino acids. The germline V and J ends were trimmed by 5 bases and 0 bases, with 11 bases remaining between them. Per germline, CDR1 LNHDA and CDR2 SQIVND (reference sequence). This clonotype has at least ten counts. Its antigen remains unknown. The study amplified TCR beta CDR3 regions using RNA transcripts. RT-PCR with HTBI primers came first, then second-round multiplex PCR. One entry per CDR3 protein results from TCRdb running MiXCR on the multiplex PCR reads. The sample has 200,000 to 250,000 distinct CDR3 sequences, 20% to 25% seen once.

This TCR was recovered from a woman aged 50 to 60 with Graves' ophthalmopathy. Sequencing was performed on peripheral blood. V is TRBV19 and J is TRBJ2-7, with D possibly being TRBD1 (6 bases). The CDR3 sequence: CASSVTGSSYEQYF. Written as DNA, the CDR3 is TGTGCCAGTAGTGTGACAGGAAGCTCCTACGAGCAGTACTTC. Based on the CDR3 plus reference TRBV19 and TRBJ2-7, the full variable domain is DGGITQSPKYLFRKEGQNVTLSCEQNLNHDAMYWYRQDPGQGLRLIYYSQIVNDFQKGDIAEGYSVSREKKESFPLTVTSAQKNPTAFYLCASSVTGSSYEQYFGPGTRLTVT.